Each of the 8 T cell receptor beta chains below was sequenced from the same sample in a study of shared clonotypes between healthy human individuals. The protocol was immunoSEQ multiplex PCR, while the TCRdb copy is restricted to in-frame clones and leaves out a portion. The table records about 2.3 million clones, approximately 93% of them present only once. The sample was naive CD4+ T cells from PBMCs. The subset: CD45RA+ positively selected. These receptors were taken from a young man in good health. Some clones in this sample may be carry-over from other donors' samples.

The chain joins TRBV7-9 to TRBJ1-5, with TRBD1 identical over 10 bases. V gave up 2 bases and J gave up 5 bases; unmatched junction bases: 9. From germline, CDR1 is SEHNR and CDR2 FQNEAQ (reference sequence). The CDR3 length is 17 residues. DNA for the CDR3: TGTGCCAGCAGCTTACACCAGACAGGGGGCGTTCATCAGCCCCAGCATTTT. Residues: CASSLHQTGGVHQPQHF.

This clone appeared a single time. The J gene is TRBJ1-4, the V gene TRBV6-5; TRBD1 matches at 7 bases. Trimming took 4 bases from V and 6 from J; bases not matched to a gene: 2. This CDR3 has 13 residues. CDR1 MNHEY and CDR2 SVGAGI come from the germline V gene. The CDR3 protein is CASSFDRDEKLFF. The CDR3 DNA is TGTGCCAGCAGTTTCGACAGGGATGAAAAACTGTTTTTT.

This clone was observed a single time. This chain links TRBV28 with TRBJ2-3; 8 nucleotides align to TRBD2. The junction had 13 bases not matched to a gene; V was cut back by 6 bases and J by 5 bases. The CDR3 sequence is 16 residues long. Germline CDR1 MDHEN, CDR2 SYDVKM. As DNA, the CDR3 is TGTGCCAGCAGAGGGCTAGGGCGGGAGGCAGGAGATACGCAGTATTTT. This gives the protein CASRGLGREAGDTQYF. The full variable domain, its missing parts supplied by reference TRBV28 and TRBJ2-3, is DVKVTQSSRYLVKRTGEKVFLECVQDMDHENMFWYRQDPGLGLRLIYFSYDVKMKEKGDIPEGYSVSREKKERFSLILESASTNQTSMYLCASRGLGREAGDTQYFGPGTRLTVL.

This clone was detected only a few times. V usage is TRBV2 and J usage is TRBJ1-2, with D tentatively TRBD1 (5 bases). This CDR3 is 14 amino acids long. V lost 7 bases to trimming and J lost 2 bases, with 14 bases between them. Germline values: CDR1 SNHLY, CDR2 FYNNEI. CDR3 residues: CASTQWGVNYGYTF. CDR3 nucleotide sequence: TGTGCCAGCACCCAGTGGGGGGTGAACTATGGCTACACCTTC.

This clone was observed once. CDR3 loop: CASSQQGGYGYTF. For the CDR3, the DNA is TGTGCCAGCAGTCAACAGGGAGGGTATGGCTACACCTTC. This chain joins TRBV6-9 and TRBJ1-2; D is possibly TRBD1 (6 bases). Trimming stripped 5 bases from V and 5 bases from J, with 12 bases between. The germline gives CDR1 MNHGY, CDR2 SVAAGI. This CDR3 comprises 13 residues.

This CDR3 reads CASSRDRATRGTIYF. CDR3 in DNA: TGTGCCAGCAGTCGGGACAGGGCCACCCGGGGCACCATATATTTT. The genes are TRBV6-5 and TRBJ1-3, with TRBD1 identical over 9 bases. V lost 5 bases to trimming and J lost 9 bases; unmatched junction nucleotides: 11. CDR1 MNHEY and CDR2 SVGAGI come from the germline V gene. The CDR3 consists of 15 residues.

The chain recombines TRBV28 with TRBJ2-1; the match to TRBD2 covers 8 bases. The CDR3 totals 14 residues. J lost 5 bases, V lost 6 bases, and 6 bases had no gene match. Germline CDR1 is MDHEN and CDR2 is SYDVKM. The CDR3 here is CASRGAGGHNEQFF. In nucleotides, the CDR3 is TGTGCCAGCAGGGGGGCGGGAGGCCACAATGAGCAGTTCTTC. The complete variable domain, with remaining parts taken from reference TRBV28 and TRBJ2-1, reads DVKVTQSSRYLVKRTGEKVFLECVQDMDHENMFWYRQDPGLGLRLIYFSYDVKMKEKGDIPEGYSVSREKKERFSLILESASTNQTSMYLCASRGAGGHNEQFFGPGTRLTVL.

This clone was counted once. This sequence joins TRBV7-8 and TRBJ2-1; possibly TRBD1 for D (5 bases). The CDR3 loop spans 13 amino acids. Germline lookup yields CDR1 SGHVS and CDR2 FQNEAQ. V lost 3 bases and J 5 bases, leaving 8 bases between the germline ends. CDR3 amino acids: CASSLTDDNEQFF. The CDR3 DNA sequence: TGTGCCAGCAGCTTGACAGATGACAATGAGCAGTTCTTC.